These 4 T cell receptor beta chains were all obtained from the same sample, sequenced in a study of early T cells in non-severe SARS-CoV-2 infection. TCRdb processed the 5' RACE reads anew with MiXCR; each CDR3 protein has one entry. Of 80,000 to 100,000 distinct CDR3 sequences listed, 14% were seen once; the top ten hold 6.5% to 9%. The sequenced sample consisted of whole blood. Receptor source: an adult who was a healthcare worker with PCR-confirmed SARS-CoV-2 infection or an uninfected control (not recorded which).

This clonotype has more than one count but fewer than ten. The chain employs TRBV7-2 and TRBJ1-3; 7 bases agree with TRBD1. Trimming at V came to 5 bases and at J to 0 bases, leaving 7 bases not matched to a gene. The CDR3 runs 16 residues. Germline V lookup: CDR1 SGHTA, CDR2 FQGNSA. The CDR3 protein is CASSLQGQSSGNTIYF. In DNA, the CDR3 is TGTGCCAGCAGCCTACAGGGACAGAGCTCTGGAAACACCATATATTTT.

V gene TRBV28 combines with J gene TRBJ2-3; TRBD2 agrees at 10 bases. The CDR3 loop spans 16 amino acids. With 4 bases clipped from V and 7 bases from J, the junction kept 11 bases outside the gene matches. Germline-derived CDR1 and CDR2 are MDHEN and SYDVKM. This chain's CDR3 is CASSSRIAGGTYTQYF. CDR3 DNA sequence: TGTGCCAGCAGTTCGCGAATAGCGGGAGGAACCTATACGCAGTATTTT.

The genes are TRBV28 and TRBJ2-3, with D possibly TRBD1 on 5 matching bases. CDR1 is MDHEN and CDR2 is SYDVKM in the germline V gene. V dropped 2 bases and J dropped 2 bases, with 11 bases sitting between them. The CDR3 spans 15 residues. The CDR3: CASSLRGDSTDTQYF. The CDR3 region has the DNA TGTGCCAGCAGTTTAAGGGGTGATTCCACAGATACGCAGTATTTT.

The genes are TRBV20-1 and TRBJ2-7; possibly TRBD2 for D (6 bases). The V end lost 0 bases, the J end lost 0 bases, and 15 bases lay between the germline ends. CDR1 and CDR2 (germline): DFQATT, SNEGSKA (reference sequence). CDR3 length equals 16 residues. CDR3 protein: CSARDAAGTSSYEQYF. Here the CDR3 DNA reads TGCAGTGCTAGAGATGCGGCGGGAACAAGCTCCTACGAGCAGTACTTC.